The entry below describes one T cell receptor beta chain. MiXCR, run by TCRdb on the RT-PCR reads, gives a single entry per CDR3 protein. The sample shows fewer than 800,000 distinct CDR3 sequences, about 14% of them seen only once. Germline lookup yields CDR1 LGHDT and CDR2 YNNKEL (reference sequence). The CDR3 covers 14 residues. Trimming shortened V by 0 bases and J by 8 bases, and 13 bases separated the two germline ends. V is TRBV3-1 and J is TRBJ1-2; tentative D call: TRBD1 (5 bases). The sequence was collected from a female donor in good health, serving as a healthy control. Sequencing was carried out using memory CD4+ T cells from blood. CDR3 protein: CASSQDYTGRGYTF. CDR3 nucleotide sequence: TGTGCCAGCAGCCAAGATTATACGGGACGGGGCTACACCTTC.